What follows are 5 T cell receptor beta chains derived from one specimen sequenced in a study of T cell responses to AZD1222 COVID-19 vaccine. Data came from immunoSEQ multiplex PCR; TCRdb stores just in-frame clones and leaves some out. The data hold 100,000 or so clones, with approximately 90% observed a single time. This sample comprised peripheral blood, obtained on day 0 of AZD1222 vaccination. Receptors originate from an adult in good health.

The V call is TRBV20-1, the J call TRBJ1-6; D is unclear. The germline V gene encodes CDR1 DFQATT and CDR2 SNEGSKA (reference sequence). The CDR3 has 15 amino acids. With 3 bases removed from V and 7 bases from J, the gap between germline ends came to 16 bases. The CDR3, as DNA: TGCAGTGCTAGTATTGGGGTCGTATCCAATTCACCCCTCCACTTT. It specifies CSASIGVVSNSPLHF.

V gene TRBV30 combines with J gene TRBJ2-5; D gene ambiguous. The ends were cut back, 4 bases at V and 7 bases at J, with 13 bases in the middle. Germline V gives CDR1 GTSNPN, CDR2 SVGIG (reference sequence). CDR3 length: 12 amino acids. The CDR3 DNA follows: TGTGCCTGGAAGACGGAACGCGGGACCCAGTACTTC. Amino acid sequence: CAWKTERGTQYF.

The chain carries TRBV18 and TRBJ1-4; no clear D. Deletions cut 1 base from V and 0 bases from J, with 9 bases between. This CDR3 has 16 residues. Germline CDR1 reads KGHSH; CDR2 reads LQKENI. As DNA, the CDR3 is TGTGCCAGCTCACCACGAGAGGCACCAACTAATGAAAAACTGTTTTTT. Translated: CASSPREAPTNEKLFF.

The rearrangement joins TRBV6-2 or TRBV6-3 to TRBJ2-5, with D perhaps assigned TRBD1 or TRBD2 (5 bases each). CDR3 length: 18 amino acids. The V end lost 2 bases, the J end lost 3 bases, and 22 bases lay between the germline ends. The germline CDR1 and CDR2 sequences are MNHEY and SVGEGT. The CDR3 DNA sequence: TGTGCCAGCAGTTACCCCCGTGGCCGGGGCGCCGACAAAGAGACCCAGTACTTC. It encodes CASSYPRGRGADKETQYF.

CDR3 bases: TGCAGCGCTCGAGAGGGAGGACAGGCGATAGCCAAAAACATTCAGTACTTC. Its protein product is CSAREGGQAIAKNIQYF. The gene calls are TRBV29-1 and TRBJ2-4, with a weak D call TRBD1 (7 bases). The CDR3 consists of 17 residues. CDR1 is SQVTM, CDR2 ANQGSEA, per germline. The germline V and J ends were trimmed by 7 bases and 0 bases, with 22 bases remaining between them.